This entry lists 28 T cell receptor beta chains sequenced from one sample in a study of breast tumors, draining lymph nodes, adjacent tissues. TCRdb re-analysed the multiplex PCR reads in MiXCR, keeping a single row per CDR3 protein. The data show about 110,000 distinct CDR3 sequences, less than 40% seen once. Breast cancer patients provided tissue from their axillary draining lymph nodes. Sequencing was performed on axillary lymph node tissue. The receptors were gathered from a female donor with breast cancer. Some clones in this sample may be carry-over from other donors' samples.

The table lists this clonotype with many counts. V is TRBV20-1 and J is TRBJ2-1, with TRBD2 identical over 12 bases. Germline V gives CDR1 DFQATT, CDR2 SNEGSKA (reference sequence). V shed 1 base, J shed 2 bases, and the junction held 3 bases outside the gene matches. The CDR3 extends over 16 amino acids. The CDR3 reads CSARVPSGGAYNEQFF. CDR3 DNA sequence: TGCAGTGCTAGAGTGCCTAGCGGGGGGGCCTACAATGAGCAGTTCTTC.

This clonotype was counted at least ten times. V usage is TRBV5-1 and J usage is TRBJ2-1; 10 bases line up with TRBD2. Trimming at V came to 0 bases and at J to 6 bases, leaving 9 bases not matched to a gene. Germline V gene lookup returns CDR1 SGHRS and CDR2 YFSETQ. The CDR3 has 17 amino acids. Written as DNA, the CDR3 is TGCGCCAGCAGCTTGGTATTAGCGGGAGGTCAAAGCAATGAGCAGTTCTTC. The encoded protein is CASSLVLAGGQSNEQFF.

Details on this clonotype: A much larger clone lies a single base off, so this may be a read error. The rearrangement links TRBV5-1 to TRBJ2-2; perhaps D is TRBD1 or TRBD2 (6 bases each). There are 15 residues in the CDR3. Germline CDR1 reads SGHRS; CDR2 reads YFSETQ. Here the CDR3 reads CASGAALRDTGGLFF. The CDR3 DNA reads TGCGCCAGCGGGGCGGCTCTCCGGGACACCGGGGGGCTGTTTTTT.

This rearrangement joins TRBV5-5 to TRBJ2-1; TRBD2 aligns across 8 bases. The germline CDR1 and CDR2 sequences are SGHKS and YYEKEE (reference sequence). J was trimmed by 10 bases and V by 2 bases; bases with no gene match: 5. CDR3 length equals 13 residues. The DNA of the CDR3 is TGTGCCAGCAGCTTCCGGGAGGGGGACGAGCAGTTCTTC. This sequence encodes CASSFREGDEQFF.

As DNA, the CDR3 is TGCAGTGCTAGAAAGCTGCAGACCCCTGGAAACACCTTC. This sequence encodes CSARKLQTPGNTF. V usage is TRBV20-1 and J usage is TRBJ1-2; no firm D call. From germline, CDR1 is DFQATT and CDR2 SNEGSKA (reference sequence). V lost 2 bases, J lost 12 bases, and 19 bases lay in between. This CDR3 region has 13 residues.

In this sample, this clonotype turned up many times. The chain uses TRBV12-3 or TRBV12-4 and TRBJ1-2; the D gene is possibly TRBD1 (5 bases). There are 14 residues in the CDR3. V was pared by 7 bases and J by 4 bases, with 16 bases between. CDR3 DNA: TGTGCCAGCAAGAGGATGGGACCGTCCTATGGCTACACCTTC. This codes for CASKRMGPSYGYTF.

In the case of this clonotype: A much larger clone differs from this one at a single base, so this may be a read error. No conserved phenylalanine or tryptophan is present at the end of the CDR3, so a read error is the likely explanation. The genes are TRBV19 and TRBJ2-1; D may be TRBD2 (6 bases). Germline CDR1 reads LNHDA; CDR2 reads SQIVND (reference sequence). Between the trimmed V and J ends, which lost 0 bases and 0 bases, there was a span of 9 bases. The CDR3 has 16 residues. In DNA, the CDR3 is TGTGCCAGTAGTATAGATCGGGAGAGCTCCTACAATGAGCAGTTCTCC. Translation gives CASSIDRESSYNEQFS.

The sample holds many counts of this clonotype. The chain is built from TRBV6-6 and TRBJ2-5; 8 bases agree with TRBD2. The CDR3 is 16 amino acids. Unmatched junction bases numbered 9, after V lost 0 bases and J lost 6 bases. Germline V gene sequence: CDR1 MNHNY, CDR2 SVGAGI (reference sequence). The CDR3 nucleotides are TGTGCCAGCAGTTACTCGACGAGCGGGGGAGTGAAGACCCAGTACTTC. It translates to CASSYSTSGGVKTQYF.

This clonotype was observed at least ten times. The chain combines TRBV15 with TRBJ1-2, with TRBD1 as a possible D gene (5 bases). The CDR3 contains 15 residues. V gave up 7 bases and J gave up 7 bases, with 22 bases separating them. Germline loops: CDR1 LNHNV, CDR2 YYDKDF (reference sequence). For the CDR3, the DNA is TGTGCCACCAACAACCCCGGGCGGGGCCCCGGTGGCTACACCTTC. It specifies CATNNPGRGPGGYTF.

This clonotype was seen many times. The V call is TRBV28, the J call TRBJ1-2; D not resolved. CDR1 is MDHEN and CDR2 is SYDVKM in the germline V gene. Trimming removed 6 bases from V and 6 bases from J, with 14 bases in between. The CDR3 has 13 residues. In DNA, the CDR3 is TGTGCCAGCAGCCCCGGCCGTGACGATGGCTACACCTTC. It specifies CASSPGRDDGYTF.

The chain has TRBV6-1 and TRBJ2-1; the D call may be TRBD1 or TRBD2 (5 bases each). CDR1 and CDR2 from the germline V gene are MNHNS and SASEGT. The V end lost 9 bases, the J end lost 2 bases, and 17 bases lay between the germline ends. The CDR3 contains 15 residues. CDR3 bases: TGTGCCAGTCAAAACCGGGGCAGGGCCTACAATGAGCAGTTCTTC. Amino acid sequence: CASQNRGRAYNEQFF.

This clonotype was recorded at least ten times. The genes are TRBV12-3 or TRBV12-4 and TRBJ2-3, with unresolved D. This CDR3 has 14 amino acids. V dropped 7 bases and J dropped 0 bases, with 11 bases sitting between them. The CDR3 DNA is TGTGCCAGCAAAGTGGCAGCTAGCACAGATACGCAGTATTTT. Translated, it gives CASKVAASTDTQYF.

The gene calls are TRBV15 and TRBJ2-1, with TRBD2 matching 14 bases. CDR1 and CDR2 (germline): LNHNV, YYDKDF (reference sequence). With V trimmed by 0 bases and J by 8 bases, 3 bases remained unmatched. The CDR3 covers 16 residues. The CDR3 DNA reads TGTGCCACCAGCAGAGATAGGGGACTAGCGGGAGATGAGCAGTTCTTC. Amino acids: CATSRDRGLAGDEQFF.

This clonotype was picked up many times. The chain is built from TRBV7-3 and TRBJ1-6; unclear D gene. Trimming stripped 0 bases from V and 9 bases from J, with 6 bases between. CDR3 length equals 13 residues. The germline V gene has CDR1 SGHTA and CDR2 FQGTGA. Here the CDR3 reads CASSLTVGSPLHF. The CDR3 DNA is TGTGCCAGCAGCTTAACGGTCGGTTCACCCCTCCACTTT.

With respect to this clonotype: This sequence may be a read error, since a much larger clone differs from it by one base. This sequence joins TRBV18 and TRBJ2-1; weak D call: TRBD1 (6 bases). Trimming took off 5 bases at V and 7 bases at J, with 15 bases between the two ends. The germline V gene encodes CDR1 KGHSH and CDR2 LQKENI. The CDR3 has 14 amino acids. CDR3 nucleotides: TGTGCCAGCTCATCCCCGGACAGTCGAAATGAGCAGTTCTTC. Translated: CASSSPDSRNEQFF.

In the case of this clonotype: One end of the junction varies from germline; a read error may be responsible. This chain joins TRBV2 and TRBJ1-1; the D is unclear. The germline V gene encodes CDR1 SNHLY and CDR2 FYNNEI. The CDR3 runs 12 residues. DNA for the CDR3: TGTGCCAGCAGCTACCCCGGCACTGAAGCCTACTTT. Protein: CASSYPGTEAYF.

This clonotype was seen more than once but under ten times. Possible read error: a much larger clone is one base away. For the CDR3, the DNA is TGTGCCAGCAGTTTCCACACCAGGGTCGAAGAAAAACTGTTTTTT. It is translated as CASSFHTRVEEKLFF. The chain couples TRBV12-3 or TRBV12-4 to TRBJ1-4, with TRBD1 as a possible D gene (5 bases). The CDR3 length is 15 residues. The germline V and J ends were trimmed by 3 bases and 8 bases, with 16 bases remaining between them.

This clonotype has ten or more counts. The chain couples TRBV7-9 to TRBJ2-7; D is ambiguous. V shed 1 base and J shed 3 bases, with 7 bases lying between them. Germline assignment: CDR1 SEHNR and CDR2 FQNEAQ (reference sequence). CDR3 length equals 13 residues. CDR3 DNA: TGTGCCAGCAGCTTAGGACCAAGCTACGAGCAGTACTTC. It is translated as CASSLGPSYEQYF.

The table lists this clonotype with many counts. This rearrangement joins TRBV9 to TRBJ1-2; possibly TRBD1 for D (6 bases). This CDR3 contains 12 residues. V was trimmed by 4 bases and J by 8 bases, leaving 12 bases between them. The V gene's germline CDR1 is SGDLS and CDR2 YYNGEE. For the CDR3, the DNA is TGTGCCAGCAGCTTACGAGGGGGAGGCTACACCTTC. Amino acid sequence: CASSLRGGGYTF.

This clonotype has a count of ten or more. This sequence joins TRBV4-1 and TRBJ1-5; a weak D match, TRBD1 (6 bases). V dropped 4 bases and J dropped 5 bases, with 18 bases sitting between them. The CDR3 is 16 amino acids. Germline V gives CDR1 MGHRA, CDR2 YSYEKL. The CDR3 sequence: CASSRETGRDHQPQHF. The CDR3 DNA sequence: TGCGCCAGCAGCCGAGAGACAGGAAGGGATCATCAGCCCCAGCATTTT.

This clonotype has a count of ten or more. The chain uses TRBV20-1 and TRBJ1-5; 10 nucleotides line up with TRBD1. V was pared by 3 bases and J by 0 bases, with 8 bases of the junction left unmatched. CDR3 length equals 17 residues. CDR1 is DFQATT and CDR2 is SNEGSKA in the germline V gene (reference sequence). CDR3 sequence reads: CSARDRGSWNSNQPQHF. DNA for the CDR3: TGCAGTGCTAGGGACAGGGGGAGTTGGAATAGCAATCAGCCCCAGCATTTT.

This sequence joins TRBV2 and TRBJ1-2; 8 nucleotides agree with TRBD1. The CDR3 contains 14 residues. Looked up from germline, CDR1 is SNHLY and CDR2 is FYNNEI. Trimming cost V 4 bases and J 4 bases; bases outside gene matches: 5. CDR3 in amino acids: CASSGGQGTYGYTF. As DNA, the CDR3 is TGTGCCAGCAGTGGAGGACAGGGTACCTATGGCTACACCTTC.

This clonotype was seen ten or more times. The CDR3 DNA is TGCAGTGCCACCGGGACAGATCACTCTGGGGCCAACGTCCTGACTTTC. Amino acids: CSATGTDHSGANVLTF. The genes are TRBV20-1 and TRBJ2-6; TRBD1 agrees at 7 bases. The germline V gene encodes CDR1 DFQATT and CDR2 SNEGSKA (reference sequence). This CDR3 region has 16 residues. V dropped 6 bases and J dropped 0; count of bases not matched to a gene: 8.

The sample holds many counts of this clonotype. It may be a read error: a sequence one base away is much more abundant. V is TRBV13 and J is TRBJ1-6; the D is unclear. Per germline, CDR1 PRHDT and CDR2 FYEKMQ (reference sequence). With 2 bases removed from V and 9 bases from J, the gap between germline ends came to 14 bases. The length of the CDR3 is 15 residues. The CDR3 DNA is TGTGCCAGCAGCTTACGGACGGCCGTAGGTTCACCCCTCCACTTT. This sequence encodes CASSLRTAVGSPLHF.

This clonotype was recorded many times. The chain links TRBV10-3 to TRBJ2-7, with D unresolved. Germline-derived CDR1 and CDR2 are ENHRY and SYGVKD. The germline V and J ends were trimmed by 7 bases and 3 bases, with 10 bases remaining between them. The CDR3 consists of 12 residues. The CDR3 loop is CAITSTHYEQYF. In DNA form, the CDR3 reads TGTGCCATCACAAGCACCCACTACGAGCAGTACTTC.

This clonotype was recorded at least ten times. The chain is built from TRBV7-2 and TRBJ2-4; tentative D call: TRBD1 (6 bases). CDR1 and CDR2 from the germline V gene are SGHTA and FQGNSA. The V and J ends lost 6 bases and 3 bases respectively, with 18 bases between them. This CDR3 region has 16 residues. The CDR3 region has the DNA TGTGCCAGCAGTCAAGAGGGGGTAGTAGTCAAAAACATTCAGTACTTC. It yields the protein CASSQEGVVVKNIQYF.

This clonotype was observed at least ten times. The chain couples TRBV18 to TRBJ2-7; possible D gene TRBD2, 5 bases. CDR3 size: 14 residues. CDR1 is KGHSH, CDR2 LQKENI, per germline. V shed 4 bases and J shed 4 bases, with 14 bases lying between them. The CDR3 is CASSRGSEQYEQYF. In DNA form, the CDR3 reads TGTGCCAGCTCACGGGGTAGCGAACAGTACGAGCAGTACTTC.

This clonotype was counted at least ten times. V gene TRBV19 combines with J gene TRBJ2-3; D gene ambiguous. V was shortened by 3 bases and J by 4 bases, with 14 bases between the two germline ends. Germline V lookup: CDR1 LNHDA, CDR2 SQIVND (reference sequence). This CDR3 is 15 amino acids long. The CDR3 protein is CASSMSSMSADTQYF. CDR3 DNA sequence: TGTGCCAGTAGTATGTCGAGTATGTCCGCAGATACGCAGTATTTT.